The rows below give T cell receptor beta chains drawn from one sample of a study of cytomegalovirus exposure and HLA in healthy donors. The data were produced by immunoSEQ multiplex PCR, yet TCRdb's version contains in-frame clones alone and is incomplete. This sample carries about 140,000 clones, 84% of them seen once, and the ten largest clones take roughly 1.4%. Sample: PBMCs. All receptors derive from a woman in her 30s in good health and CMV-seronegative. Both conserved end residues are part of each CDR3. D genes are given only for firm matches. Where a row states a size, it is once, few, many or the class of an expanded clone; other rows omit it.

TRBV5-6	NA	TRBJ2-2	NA	CASSWNSAGELFF	TGTGCCAGCAGCTGGAATAGCGCCGGGGAGCTGTTTTTT
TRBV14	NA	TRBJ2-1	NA	CASGQVGGRSSYNEQFF	TGTGCCAGCGGCCAAGTCGGCGGGCGGAGCTCCTACAATGAGCAGTTCTTC
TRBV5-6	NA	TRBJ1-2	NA	CASSLDRPGWRNNYGYTF	TGTGCCAGCAGCTTGGATCGGCCGGGGTGGAGGAATAACTATGGCTACACCTTC
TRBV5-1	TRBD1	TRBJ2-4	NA	CASSLRFSSGQGAIQYF	TGCGCCAGCAGCTTGCGGTTCTCCTCGGGACAGGGGGCGATTCAGTACTTC
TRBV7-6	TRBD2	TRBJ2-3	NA	CASSRSGGGRTDTQYF	TGTGCCAGCAGCCGCTCGGGGGGGGGCCGGACAGATACGCAGTATTTT
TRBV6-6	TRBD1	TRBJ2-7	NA	CASSRGQGYEQYF	TGTGCCAGCAGTCGGGGACAGGGGTACGAGCAGTACTTC
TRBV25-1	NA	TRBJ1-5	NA	CASSAGVGQPQHF	TGTGCCAGCAGTGCCGGAGTCGGTCAGCCCCAGCATTTT
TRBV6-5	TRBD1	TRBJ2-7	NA	CASSYPGTGGEQYF	TGTGCCAGCAGTTATCCCGGGACAGGGGGAGAGCAGTACTTC
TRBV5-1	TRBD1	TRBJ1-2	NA	CASSSGGNNYGYTF	TGCGCCAGCAGCTCAGGGGGGAATAACTATGGCTACACCTTC
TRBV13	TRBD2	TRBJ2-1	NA	CASSLTRGAYNEQFF	TGTGCCAGCAGCTTAACGCGGGGGGCCTACAATGAGCAGTTCTTC
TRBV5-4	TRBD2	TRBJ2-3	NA	CASSLRIAGGSTDTQYF	TGTGCCAGCAGCTTGCGGATAGCGGGGGGGAGCACAGATACGCAGTATTTT
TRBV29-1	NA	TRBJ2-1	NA	CSVGLPNNEQFF	TGCAGCGTGGGACTGCCAAACAATGAGCAGTTCTTC
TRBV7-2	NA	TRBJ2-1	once	CASTPWGRTSSYNEQFF	TGTGCCAGCACCCCCTGGGGCCGAACAAGCTCCTACAATGAGCAGTTCTTC
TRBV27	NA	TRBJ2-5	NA	CASSSGGGETQYF	TGTGCCAGCAGTTCCGGGGGTGGAGAGACCCAGTACTTC
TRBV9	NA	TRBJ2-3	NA	CASSPRPGRNADTQYF	TGTGCCAGCAGCCCCCGCCCGGGTAGGAACGCAGATACGCAGTATTTT
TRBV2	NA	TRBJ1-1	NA	CASSEWGPSRGAFF	TGTGCCAGCAGTGAATGGGGACCGAGCAGGGGAGCTTTCTTT
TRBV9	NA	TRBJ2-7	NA	CASSSPSSYEQYF	TGTGCCAGCAGCTCGCCTAGCTCCTACGAGCAGTACTTC
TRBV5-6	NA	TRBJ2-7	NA	CASSLDGQTYEQYF	TGTGCCAGCAGCTTGGACGGACAGACCTACGAGCAGTACTTC
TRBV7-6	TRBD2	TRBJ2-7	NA	CASSSLEGTSQGIYEQYF	TGTGCCAGCAGCAGCTTAGAGGGGACTAGCCAGGGGATCTACGAGCAGTACTTC
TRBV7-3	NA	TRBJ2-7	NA	CASSRSVNEDYEQYF	TGTGCCAGCAGCCGATCCGTCAATGAGGACTACGAGCAGTACTTC
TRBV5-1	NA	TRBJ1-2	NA	CASSSSYTGYQDGGYTF	TGCGCCAGCAGCTCCAGCTACACAGGCTACCAAGACGGTGGCTACACCTTC
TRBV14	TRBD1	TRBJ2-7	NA	CASSQLVATGGTGVLYEQYF	TGTGCCAGCAGCCAACTCGTTGCGACTGGTGGAACAGGGGTTCTCTACGAGCAGTACTTC
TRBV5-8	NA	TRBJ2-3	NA	CASSLGTRGNTDTQYF	TGTGCCAGCAGCTTGGGTACCCGGGGGAACACAGATACGCAGTATTTT
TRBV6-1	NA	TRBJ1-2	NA	CASSGLWLANYGYTF	TGTGCCAGCAGTGGACTCTGGTTAGCTAACTATGGCTACACCTTC
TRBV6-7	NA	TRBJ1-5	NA	CASSYSSGPEGNQPQHF	TGTGCCAGCAGTTACTCGAGTGGTCCGGAGGGCAATCAGCCCCAGCATTTT
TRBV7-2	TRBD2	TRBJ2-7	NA	CASSVPSGGFRSYEQYF	TGTGCCAGCAGCGTCCCTAGCGGGGGGTTCAGGTCTTACGAGCAGTACTTC
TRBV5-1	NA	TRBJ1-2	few	CASSLNQNYGYTF	TGCGCCAGCAGCTTGAACCAGAACTATGGCTACACCTTC
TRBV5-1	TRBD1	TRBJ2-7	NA	CASSSTLQGYEQYF	TGCGCCAGCAGCTCCACATTACAGGGGTACGAGCAGTACTTC
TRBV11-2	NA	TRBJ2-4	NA	CASSPGEAGNIQYF	TGTGCCAGCAGCCCCGGGGAGGCGGGAAACATTCAGTACTTC
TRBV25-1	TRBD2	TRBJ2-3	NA	CASSEHSGGADTQYF	TGTGCCAGCAGTGAACACAGCGGGGGGGCAGATACGCAGTATTTT
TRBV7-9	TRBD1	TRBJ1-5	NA	CASSRGQGWNQPQHF	TGTGCCAGCAGCCGGGGACAGGGGTGGAATCAGCCCCAGCATTTT
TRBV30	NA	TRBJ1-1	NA	CAWSVKREAFF	TGTGCCTGGAGTGTAAAGCGAGAAGCTTTCTTT
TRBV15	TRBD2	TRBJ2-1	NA	CATSRDLSGLAGAYNEQFF	TGTGCCACCAGCAGAGATCTATCGGGGCTAGCGGGGGCCTACAATGAGCAGTTCTTC
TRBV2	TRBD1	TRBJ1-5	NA	CASRGTGFNQPQHF	TGTGCCAGCAGAGGGACAGGTTTCAATCAGCCCCAGCATTTT
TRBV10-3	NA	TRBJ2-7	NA	CAISEMAPSYEQYF	TGTGCCATCAGTGAGATGGCACCCTCCTACGAGCAGTACTTC
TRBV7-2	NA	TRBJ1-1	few	CASSDRLNTEAFF	TGTGCCAGCAGCGATCGGTTGAACACTGAAGCTTTCTTT
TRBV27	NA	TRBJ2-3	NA	CASSGLIWGTDTQYF	TGTGCCAGCAGTGGACTCATTTGGGGCACAGATACGCAGTATTTT
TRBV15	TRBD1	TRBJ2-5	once	CATSTRGQGGLETQYF	TGTGCCACCAGCACCCGGGGACAGGGTGGATTAGAGACCCAGTACTTC
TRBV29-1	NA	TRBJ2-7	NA	CSVPSGGSEQYF	TGCAGCGTCCCGTCCGGAGGGTCCGAGCAGTACTTC
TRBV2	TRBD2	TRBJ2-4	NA	CASSLAGGLAKNIQYF	TGTGCCAGCAGCCTAGCGGGGGGGTTAGCCAAAAACATTCAGTACTTC
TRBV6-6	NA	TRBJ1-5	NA	CASSLVLNQPQHF	TGTGCCAGCAGTTTAGTTCTCAATCAGCCCCAGCATTTT
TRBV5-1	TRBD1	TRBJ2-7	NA	CASSHSPGQGAYEQYF	TGCGCCAGCAGCCATTCCCCGGGACAGGGGGCCTACGAGCAGTACTTC